The T cell receptor (beta chain) described here comes from a study of PD-1 blockade in classical Hodgkin lymphoma. Study findings and constraints: Any patient who commenced nivolumab under 1 year after ASCT was excluded.

Time point specified: cycle 4 day 1 (C4D1), after five to seven weeks of nivolumab. Every patient was affected by relapse after autologous stem cell transplantation, while exposure to brentuximab vedotin was not uniform. In the case of this clone: Its matching antigen is unknown.

The CDR3 loop spans 14 amino acids. V lost 8 bases, J lost 10 bases, and 18 bases lay in between. Germline lookup yields CDR1 MDHEN and CDR2 SYDVKM. Sequencing was performed with immunoSEQ multiplex PCR; in TCRdb, only in-frame clones are kept and a portion is missing. The table shows around 9,600 clones, with just under 90% occurring only once. The TCR originated in a human donor with classical Hodgkin lymphoma. The material sequenced was peripheral blood mononuclear cells (PBMCs), taken before the fourth cycle of nivolumab. This sequence joins TRBV28 and TRBJ1-6, with no clear D. The DNA for the CDR3 is TGTGCCAGCGGTACGTCGGCCAACGGATCACCCCTCCACTTT. Translation gives CASGTSANGSPLHF.